Detailed here is one T cell receptor beta chain. As yet, its antigen is unknown. The sample originates from a study of graft-versus-host responses after intestinal transplantation. Study findings and constraints: Within the allografts of patients who had graft-donor T cell macrochimerism, graft-versus-host to host-versus-graft clonal ratios were high.

The CDR3 spans 15 residues. V lost 3 bases to trimming and J lost 6 bases, with 18 bases between them. Germline CDR1 reads SGHTA; CDR2 reads FQGNSA. Assay used: immunoSEQ multiplex PCR; TCRdb lists only in-frame clones, some missing. The table lists roughly 130,000 clones, about 93% of them singletons. This TCR was recovered from a human donor who received an intestinal transplant. The sequencing used unstimulated CD4+ T cells sorted from spleen or lymph node cells, collected before intestinal transplant. The chain joins TRBV7-2 to TRBJ2-7; D perhaps matches TRBD2 (6 bases). In nucleotides, the CDR3 is TGTGCCAGCAGCTTTGACTCGGGAGATCCCCTCGAGCAGTACTTC. Encoded protein: CASSFDSGDPLEQYF.